One and the same sample provided the 27 T cell receptor beta chains below, sequenced in a study of CD8 T cells in ankylosing spondylitis (dated by TCRdb to 2016 to 2017). Libraries were made using 5' RACE. Sequencing instrument: Illumina HiSeq 2500. TCRdb reran the public reads through fastp at Q25 and MiXCR, keeping productive beta chains. Rows with one shared CDR3 protein collapse into an entry with the most common genes and DNA. Present in this sample are 150,000 to 250,000 distinct CDR3 sequences, roughly 13% of which were seen just once. The ten biggest clones cover approximately 17% of the sample. Source material: blood, either unsorted or a sorted T cell fraction (not recorded which). These receptors were taken from a male donor with ankylosing spondylitis or in good health (not recorded which).

This clonotype came up a few times. This chain joins TRBV20-1 and TRBJ1-1, with D unclear. This CDR3 has 15 amino acids. Trimming took 0 bases from V and 5 from J, leaving 16 bases between them. CDR1 is DFQATT and CDR2 is SNEGSKA in the germline V gene (reference sequence). As DNA, the CDR3 is TGCAGTGCTAGAGATAGGAAAGGGCCTTGGACTGAAGCTTTCTTT. Protein sequence: CSARDRKGPWTEAFF.

Comment on this clonotype: Relative to the germline gene, one junction end is altered; a read error may explain this. This chain joins TRBV4-2 and TRBJ2-1, with no clear D. In germline, CDR1 is LGHNA, CDR2 YNFKEQ. The CDR3 is made up of 13 amino acids. The CDR3, as DNA: TGTGACAGCAGCCCCGACACTCACAATGAGCAGTTCTTC. It yields the protein CDSSPDTHNEQFF.

This clonotype came up a few times. The chain uses TRBV2 and TRBJ2-5; unclear D gene. The CDR3 is 12 amino acids. Deletions cut 4 bases from V and 7 bases from J, with 10 bases between. Germline CDR1 is SNHLY and CDR2 is FYNNEI. The CDR3 nucleotides read TGTGCCAGCAGTGCTGGCAGCTGGACCCAGTACTTC. Translating it yields CASSAGSWTQYF. The variable domain in full, completed from reference TRBV2 and TRBJ2-5, reads EPEVTQTPSHQVTQMGQEVILRCVPISNHLYFYWYRQILGQKVEFLVSFYNNEISEKSEIFDDQFSVERPDGSNFTLKIRSTKLEDSAMYFCASSAGSWTQYFGPGTRLLVL.

This clonotype has only a few counts. The chain is built from TRBV30 and TRBJ2-2, with 14 bases fitting TRBD2. CDR3 length: 22 amino acids. The V gene's germline CDR1 is GTSNPN and CDR2 SVGIG (reference sequence). V shed 3 bases and J 1 base; nucleotides not matched to a gene: 19. Written as DNA, the CDR3 is TGTGCCTGGAGGACGACTTTCCTCGGACTAGCGGGGGGCTATAGGAACACCGGGGAGCTGTTTTTT. Translated: CAWRTTFLGLAGGYRNTGELFF.

This clonotype was counted a few times. The chain is built from TRBV12-3 or TRBV12-4 and TRBJ2-2; unclear D gene. Deletions cut 6 bases from V and 8 bases from J, with 10 bases between. The CDR3 totals 12 residues. The CDR3 is CASSPSKGELFF. CDR3 DNA sequence: TGTGCCAGCAGCCCTTCTAAGGGGGAGCTGTTTTTT.

The chain combines TRBV7-9 with TRBJ2-7; the D gene is possibly TRBD1 (6 bases). Germline loops: CDR1 SEHNR, CDR2 FQNEAQ (reference sequence). The CDR3 length is 12 residues. The V end was cut by 5 bases, the J end by 4 bases, with 9 bases between. In DNA, the CDR3 is TGTGCCAGCAGCAAGACAGGTTACGAGCAGTACTTC. Protein: CASSKTGYEQYF.

This clonotype was counted at least ten times. The chain uses TRBV5-1 and TRBJ2-2; TRBD1 matches 7 bases. The CDR3 length is 16 residues. Germline V gene data show CDR1 as SGHRS and CDR2 as YFSETQ. Unmatched junction bases numbered 10, after V lost 3 bases and J lost 5 bases. The DNA of the CDR3 is TGCGCCAGCAGCTATCGACAGGGTTGGAGGACCGGGGAGCTGTTTTTT. Translated: CASSYRQGWRTGELFF.

This clonotype appeared many times. The chain couples TRBV6-1 to TRBJ1-2, with D uncertain. The CDR3 contains 13 residues. Trimming took off 2 bases at V and 2 bases at J, with 6 bases between the two ends. The V gene's germline CDR1 is MNHNS and CDR2 SASEGT. The CDR3 DNA reads TGTGCCAGCAGTGAAACGTTGAACTATGGCTACACCTTC. Its protein product is CASSETLNYGYTF.

The chain links TRBV14 to TRBJ1-1, with D maybe TRBD1 (5 bases). The CDR3 runs to 15 residues. Per germline, CDR1 SGHDN and CDR2 FVKESK. The V end was cut by 2 bases, the J end by 8 bases, with 18 bases between. This chain's CDR3 is CASSQFRGGVSEAFF. DNA for the CDR3: TGTGCCAGCAGCCAATTCCGTGGGGGGGTATCCGAAGCTTTCTTT.

The gene calls are TRBV29-1 and TRBJ2-7; D is possibly TRBD1 (5 bases). V lost 0 bases, J lost 0 bases, and 15 bases lay in between. Germline V gene sequence: CDR1 SQVTM, CDR2 ANQGSEA. This CDR3 is 16 amino acids long. The CDR3 spells CSVEDIRGAGSYEQYF. Here the CDR3 DNA reads TGCAGCGTTGAAGATATTAGGGGCGCTGGCTCCTACGAGCAGTACTTC.

This sequence joins TRBV11-2 and TRBJ1-6; 8 bases line up with TRBD1. The V and J ends lost 2 bases and 6 bases, in that order; junction bases with no gene match: 6. From germline, CDR1 is SGHAT and CDR2 FQNNGV. CDR3 length equals 16 residues. CDR3 in amino acids: CASSLPGQGSNSPLHF. The CDR3 bases are TGTGCCAGCAGCTTACCAGGACAGGGCAGTAATTCACCCCTCCACTTT.

In this sample, this clonotype turned up a few times. V gene TRBV19 combines with J gene TRBJ2-5, with 14 bases identical to TRBD2. CDR3 length: 16 residues. The trim removed 3 bases at V and 5 bases at J, leaving 5 bases unmatched. Germline V gene sequence: CDR1 LNHDA, CDR2 SQIVND (reference sequence). CDR3: CASSIGTSGSSETQYF. DNA of the CDR3: TGTGCCAGTAGTATTGGGACTAGCGGGAGTTCTGAGACCCAGTACTTC.

This clonotype appeared many times. The chain joins TRBV20-1 to TRBJ2-5; D is uncertain. The V gene lost 0 bases and the J gene lost 5 bases, with 10 bases spanning the gap. The CDR3 loop spans 13 amino acids. The germline V gene has CDR1 DFQATT and CDR2 SNEGSKA (reference sequence). CDR3 region: CSARDLGIETQYF. The CDR3 nucleotides read TGCAGTGCTAGAGATTTGGGGATCGAGACCCAGTACTTC.

The rearrangement uses TRBV7-8 and TRBJ2-2; perhaps D is TRBD1 or TRBD2 (6 bases each). Between the trimmed V and J ends, which lost 2 bases and 1 base, there was a span of 14 bases. The CDR3 loop spans 17 amino acids. The germline V gene has CDR1 SGHVS and CDR2 FQNEAQ. The CDR3 nucleotides read TGTGCCAGCAGCTTAAGGGGGACCGGGGGGAACACCGGGGAGCTGTTTTTT. The encoded protein is CASSLRGTGGNTGELFF. Full variable domain (rest looked up from reference TRBV7-8 and TRBJ2-2): GAGVSQSPRYKVAKRGQDVALRCDPISGHVSLFWYQQALGQGPEFLTYFQNEAQLDKSGLPSDRFFAERPEGSVSTLKIQRTQQEDSAVYLCASSLRGTGGNTGELFFGEGSRLTVL.

This clonotype came up many times. The chain links TRBV12-3 or TRBV12-4 to TRBJ2-6; possibly TRBD1 for D (6 bases). The CDR3 consists of 13 residues. V lost 6 bases and J 11 bases, leaving 14 bases between the germline ends. CDR3 amino acids: CASSRDIFDVLTF. The DNA for the CDR3 is TGTGCCAGCAGCAGGGACATATTTGACGTCCTGACTTTC.

This clonotype was seen more than once but under ten times. The chain uses TRBV5-1 and TRBJ2-7, with 12 positions matching TRBD2. Germline V gene sequence: CDR1 SGHRS, CDR2 YFSETQ. V gave up 0 bases and J gave up 5 bases; unmatched junction bases: 6. The CDR3 runs 16 residues. This CDR3 is CASSLEWTSGTHEQYF. The CDR3 DNA reads TGCGCCAGCAGCTTGGAATGGACTAGCGGGACCCACGAGCAGTACTTC.

This clonotype has only a few counts. The rearrangement uses TRBV6-1 and TRBJ2-7; no firm D call. Trimming cost V 5 bases and J 0 bases, with 11 bases left between them. Germline-derived CDR1 and CDR2 are MNHNS and SASEGT. This CDR3 comprises 14 residues. The CDR3 spells CASSPNTYSYEQYF. The DNA of the CDR3 is TGTGCCAGCAGTCCCAACACTTACTCCTACGAGCAGTACTTC.

In this sample, this clonotype turned up once. The chain links TRBV6-5 to TRBJ1-3, with 12 bases fitting TRBD1. The V segment lost 0 bases and the J segment 4 bases; nucleotides outside the gene matches: 4. Germline lookup yields CDR1 MNHEY and CDR2 SVGAGI. The CDR3 is 17 amino acids. The CDR3 DNA sequence: TGTGCCAGCAGTTACTCGGGACAGGGGGCAGCGGGAAACACCATATATTTT. Amino acids: CASSYSGQGAAGNTIYF.

This clonotype was observed a handful of times. V and J are TRBV7-9 and TRBJ2-7; D not resolved. The CDR3 totals 13 residues. Trimming left V 1 base short and J 4 bases short, with 8 bases between. In germline, CDR1 is SEHNR, CDR2 FQNEAQ (reference sequence). The CDR3 spells CASSLEYKYEQYF. Written as DNA, the CDR3 is TGTGCCAGCAGCTTAGAATACAAATACGAGCAGTACTTC.

The chain combines TRBV4-1 with TRBJ2-7; 9 bases are a match to TRBD2. The CDR3 is made up of 17 amino acids. Germline V gives CDR1 MGHRA, CDR2 YSYEKL. V lost 4 bases and J lost 2; bases outside the gene matches: 12. The DNA of the CDR3 is TGCGCCAGCAGCCCCGAGCCGGGACTAGCTATGACCTACGAGCAGTACTTC. Its translation is CASSPEPGLAMTYEQYF.

This clonotype was recorded a few times. The J gene is TRBJ2-3, the V gene TRBV6-2 or TRBV6-3; D not resolved. The ends were cut back, 0 bases at V and 1 base at J, with 8 bases in the middle. The CDR3 length is 15 residues. CDR1 and CDR2 from the germline V gene are MNHEY and SVGEGT. DNA of the CDR3: TGTGCCAGCAGTTACTCCTTAGCAGGCACAGATACGCAGTATTTT. It translates to CASSYSLAGTDTQYF.

The chain combines TRBV12-3 or TRBV12-4 with TRBJ1-1; no definite D call. Trimming removed 3 bases from V and 8 bases from J, with 16 bases in between. This CDR3 contains 14 residues. CDR3 sequence (DNA): TGTGCCAGCAGTTTCAGCGGGAGTTATGCAGAAGCTTTCTTT. As protein: CASSFSGSYAEAFF.

This clonotype was counted ten times or more. The genes are TRBV24-1 and TRBJ2-3; D is unresolved. V lost 4 bases, J lost 0 bases, and 7 bases lay in between. The CDR3 spans 14 residues. Per germline, CDR1 KGHDR and CDR2 SFDVKD. This CDR3 is CATSDLDSTDTQYF. CDR3 in DNA: TGTGCCACCAGTGACCTCGACAGCACAGATACGCAGTATTTT.

The chain links TRBV2 to TRBJ2-4, with TRBD1 matching over 11 bases. This CDR3 is 17 amino acids long. CDR1 SNHLY and CDR2 FYNNEI come from the germline V gene. Losses at the gene ends were 2 bases for V and 8 bases for J; bases not matched to a gene: 11. CDR3: CASSEPYAGQGAYIQYF. The CDR3 DNA reads TGTGCCAGCAGTGAACCCTACGCTGGACAGGGGGCATACATTCAGTACTTC.

This clonotype was detected ten times or more. This rearrangement joins TRBV12-3 or TRBV12-4 to TRBJ2-1, with D tentatively TRBD2 (6 bases). V lost 6 bases, J lost 2 bases, and 8 bases lay in between. This CDR3 region has 13 residues. The CDR3 sequence: CASSGGPYNEQFF. CDR3 nucleotide sequence: TGTGCCAGCAGCGGAGGGCCCTACAATGAGCAGTTCTTC.

A few counts support this clonotype. The gene calls are TRBV27 and TRBJ2-7; 7 positions agree with TRBD1. The ends lost 2 bases at V and 2 bases at J; junction bases unmatched: 6. The germline gives CDR1 MNHEY, CDR2 SMNVEV (reference sequence). The CDR3 runs 15 residues. The chain's CDR3 is CASSLPDRKTYEQYF. The CDR3 DNA sequence: TGTGCCAGCAGTTTACCGGACAGGAAGACCTACGAGCAGTACTTC.

This clonotype was recorded at least ten times. The V and J genes are TRBV27 and TRBJ2-6; D unresolved. Trimming removed 5 bases from V and 2 bases from J, with 13 bases in between. This CDR3 contains 16 residues. Germline V gene lookup returns CDR1 MNHEY and CDR2 SMNVEV (reference sequence). DNA of the CDR3: TGTGCCAGCAGTCCTGGGCACATGACTGGGGCCAACGTCCTGACTTTC. Protein product: CASSPGHMTGANVLTF.